This TCR beta chain derives from a study of Ad26.COV2.S vaccination and SARS-CoV-2 variants. Background on the study: Sample donor was a member of the COV1001 Ad26.COV2.S trial arm. Donor got 5x10^10 or 1x10^11 viral particles of Ad26.COV2.S. Study-wide findings and caveats: The analyses of TCR breadth and depth may have understated the size of total T cell responses. Post-vaccination spike-specific CD8+ and CD4+ T cell responses reportedly had substantial breadth.

Treatment in this sample: roughly 19 received Ad26.COV2.S at low or high dose, single or two shots; roughly five received placebo; per-sample allocation not given. Collection of samples fell on day 63 after the first vaccine or placebo injection. In the case of this clone: Its antigen is unidentified.

The repertoire was sequenced with immunoSEQ multiplex PCR; TCRdb's copy has only in-frame clones and lacks some. The table shows 350,000 to 450,000 clones, with roughly 85% occurring only once. There are 11 residues in the CDR3. CDR1 is SNHLY, CDR2 FYNNEI, per germline. Trimming pared 1 base from V and 9 bases from J, leaving 4 bases between. The receptor was isolated from a person between 18 and 65 years old who received the Ad26.COV2.S COVID-19 vaccine or a placebo. This sample comprised peripheral blood, obtained in a trial of Ad26.COV2.S vaccine versus placebo. The chain couples TRBV2 to TRBJ2-1; D remains ambiguous. Here the CDR3 reads CASSEGLEQFF. The CDR3 nucleotides are TGTGCCAGCAGTGAAGGGCTTGAGCAGTTCTTC.